One T cell receptor beta chain is described in this entry. Its antigen is currently unknown. A second PCR of roughly 6 to 12 cycles used a sample-barcoded 5' primer and a J-beta primer mix. In TCRdb, the 5' RACE reads were re-called with MiXCR into one record per CDR3 protein. The sample consists of 500,000 to 600,000 distinct CDR3 sequences, 27% of them appearing once. This record belongs to a study of blood T cells in healthy people across ages. Findings of the study overall: Using unsorted PBMCs precluded a conclusive naive versus antigen-experienced comparison.

The CDR3 contains 15 residues. V dropped 0 bases and J dropped 3; count of bases not matched to a gene: 3. Germline-derived CDR1 and CDR2 are SGDLS and YYNGEE. This chain links TRBV9 with TRBJ2-7; the match to TRBD2 covers 10 bases. Sequenced input: blood. The clonotype was recovered from a woman between 70 and 85 years old in good health. The CDR3 nucleotides are TGTGCCAGCAGCGTAGGTGGGACTAGCGACTACGAGCAGTACTTC. This sequence encodes CASSVGGTSDYEQYF.